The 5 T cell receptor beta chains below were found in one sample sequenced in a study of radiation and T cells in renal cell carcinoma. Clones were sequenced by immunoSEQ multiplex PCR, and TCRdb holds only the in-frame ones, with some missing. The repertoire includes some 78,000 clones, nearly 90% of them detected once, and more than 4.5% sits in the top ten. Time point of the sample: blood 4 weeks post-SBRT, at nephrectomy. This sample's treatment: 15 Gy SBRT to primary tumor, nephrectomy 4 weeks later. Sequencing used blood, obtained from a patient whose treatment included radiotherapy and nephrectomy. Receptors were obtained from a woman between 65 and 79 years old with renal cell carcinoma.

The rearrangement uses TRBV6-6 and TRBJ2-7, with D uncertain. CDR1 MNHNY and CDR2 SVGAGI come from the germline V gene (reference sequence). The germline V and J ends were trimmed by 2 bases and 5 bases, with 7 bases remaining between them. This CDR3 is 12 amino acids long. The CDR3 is CASSYSQNEQYF. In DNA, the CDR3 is TGTGCCAGCAGTTACAGTCAGAACGAGCAGTACTTC.

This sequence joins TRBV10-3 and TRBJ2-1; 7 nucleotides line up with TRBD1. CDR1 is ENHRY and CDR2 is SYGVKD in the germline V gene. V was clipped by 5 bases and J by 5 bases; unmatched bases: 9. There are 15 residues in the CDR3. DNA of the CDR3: TGTGCCATCAGTACCTCCGGGACAGTTGACAATGAGCAGTTCTTC. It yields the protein CAISTSGTVDNEQFF.

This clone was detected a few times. The CDR3 DNA reads TGTGCCAGCAGAGGCACGAACTCCTACGAGCAGTACTTC. This codes for CASRGTNSYEQYF. The chain has TRBV2 and TRBJ2-7, with no clear D. Deletions cut 6 bases from V and 0 bases from J, with 9 bases between. CDR3 length equals 13 residues. The germline V gene has CDR1 SNHLY and CDR2 FYNNEI.

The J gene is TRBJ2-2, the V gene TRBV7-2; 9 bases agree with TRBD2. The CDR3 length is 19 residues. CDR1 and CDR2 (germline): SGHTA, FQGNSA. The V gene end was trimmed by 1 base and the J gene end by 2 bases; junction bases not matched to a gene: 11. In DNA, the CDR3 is TGTGCCAGCAGCTTAGGAGGCCGGCTAGCGGGAACAAACACCGGGGAGCTGTTTTTT. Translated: CASSLGGRLAGTNTGELFF.

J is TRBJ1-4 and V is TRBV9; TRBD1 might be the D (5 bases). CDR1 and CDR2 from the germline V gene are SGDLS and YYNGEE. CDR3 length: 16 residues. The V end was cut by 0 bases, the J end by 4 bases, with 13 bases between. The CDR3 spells CASSVGADSRNEKLFF. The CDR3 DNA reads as TGTGCCAGCAGCGTAGGGGCAGACAGTCGTAATGAAAAACTGTTTTTT.